This entry concerns a single T cell receptor (beta chain). The antigen is undetermined. The data were produced by immunoSEQ multiplex PCR, yet TCRdb's version contains in-frame clones alone and is incomplete. This repertoire shows roughly 120,000 clones, about 85% found once; its top ten account for less than 5.5%. This record comes from a study of T cell responses to AZD1222 COVID-19 vaccine. Findings and limits, study-wide: Repertoire sampling happened only post peak T cell response. Unmutated variant regions are reportedly the target of nearly half of TCRs that are spike-specific.

Sequencing used peripheral blood, obtained 28 days after the second AZD1222 dose. This clonotype was obtained from an adult who received the AZD1222 COVID-19 vaccine.

CDR3 nucleotide sequence: TGTGCCAGCAGCGGACAGTCCGGGGCCAACGTCCTGACTTTC. Translating gives CASSGQSGANVLTF. This chain connects TRBV2 to TRBJ2-6; D possibly corresponds to TRBD1 (6 bases). Germline loops: CDR1 SNHLY, CDR2 FYNNEI. The CDR3 extends over 14 amino acids. The ends were cut back, 6 bases at V and 4 bases at J, with 10 bases in the middle.